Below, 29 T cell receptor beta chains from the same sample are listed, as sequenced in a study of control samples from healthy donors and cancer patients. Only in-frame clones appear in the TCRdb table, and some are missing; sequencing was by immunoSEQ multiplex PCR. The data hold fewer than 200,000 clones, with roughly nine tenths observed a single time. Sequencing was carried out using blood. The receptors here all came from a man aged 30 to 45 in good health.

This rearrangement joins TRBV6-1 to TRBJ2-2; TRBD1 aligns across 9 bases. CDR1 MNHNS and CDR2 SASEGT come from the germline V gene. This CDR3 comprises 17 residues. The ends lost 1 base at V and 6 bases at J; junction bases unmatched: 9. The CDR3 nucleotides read TGTGCCAGCAGTGAAGAACCGGGACAGGGAGTCGCCGGGGAGCTGTTTTTT. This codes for CASSEEPGQGVAGELFF.

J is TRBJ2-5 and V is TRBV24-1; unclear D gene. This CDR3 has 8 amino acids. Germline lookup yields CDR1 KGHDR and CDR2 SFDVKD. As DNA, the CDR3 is TGTGCGTCGGAGACCCAGTACTTC. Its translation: CASETQYF.

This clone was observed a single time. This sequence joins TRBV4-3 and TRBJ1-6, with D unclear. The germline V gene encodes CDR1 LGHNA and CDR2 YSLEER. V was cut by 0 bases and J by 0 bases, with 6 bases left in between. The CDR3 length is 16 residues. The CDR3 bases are TGCGCCAGCAGCCAAGAGGTGAGCTCCTATAATTCACCCCTCCACTTT. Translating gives CASSQEVSSYNSPLHF.

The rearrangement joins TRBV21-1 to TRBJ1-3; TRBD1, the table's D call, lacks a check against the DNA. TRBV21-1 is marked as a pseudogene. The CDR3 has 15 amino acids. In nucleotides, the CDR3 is TGTGCCAGCAGCAAAGGAAGGGGATCAGGAAACACCATATATTTT. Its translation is CASSKGRGSGNTIYF.

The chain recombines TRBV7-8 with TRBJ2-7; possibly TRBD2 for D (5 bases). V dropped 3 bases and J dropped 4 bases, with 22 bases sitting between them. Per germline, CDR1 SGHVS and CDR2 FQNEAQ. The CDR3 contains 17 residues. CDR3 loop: CASSFGTFGMRGYEQYF. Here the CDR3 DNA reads TGTGCCAGCAGCTTTGGAACTTTCGGAATGCGCGGGTACGAGCAGTACTTC.

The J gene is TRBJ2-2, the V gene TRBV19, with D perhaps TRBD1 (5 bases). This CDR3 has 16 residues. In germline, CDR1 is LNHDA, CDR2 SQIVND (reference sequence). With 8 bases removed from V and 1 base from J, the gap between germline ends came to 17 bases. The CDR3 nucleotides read TGTGCCAGTTCGCGTATAGATAGGGGGAACACCGGGGAGCTGTTTTTT. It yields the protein CASSRIDRGNTGELFF. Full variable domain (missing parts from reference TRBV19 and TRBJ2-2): DGGITQSPKYLFRKEGQNVTLSCEQNLNHDAMYWYRQDPGQGLRLIYYSQIVNDFQKGDIAEGYSVSREKKESFPLTVTSAQKNPTAFYLCASSRIDRGNTGELFFGEGSRLTVL.

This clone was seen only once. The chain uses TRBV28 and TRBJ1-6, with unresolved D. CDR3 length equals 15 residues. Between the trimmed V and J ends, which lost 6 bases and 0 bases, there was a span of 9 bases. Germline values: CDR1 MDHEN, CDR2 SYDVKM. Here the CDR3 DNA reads TGTGCCAGCAGATCCCAACGCTCCTATAATTCACCCCTCCACTTT. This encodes CASRSQRSYNSPLHF.

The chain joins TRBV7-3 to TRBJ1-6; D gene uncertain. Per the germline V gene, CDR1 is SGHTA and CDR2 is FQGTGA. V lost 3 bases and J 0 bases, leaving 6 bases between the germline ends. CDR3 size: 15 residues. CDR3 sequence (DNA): TGTGCCAGCAGCTTTAGAAGCTCCTATAATTCACCCCTCCACTTT. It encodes CASSFRSSYNSPLHF. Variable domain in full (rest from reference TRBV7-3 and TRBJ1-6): GAGVSQTPSNKVTEKGKYVELRCDPISGHTALYWYRQSLGQGPEFLIYFQGTGAADDSGLPNDRFFAVRPEGSVSTLKIQRTERGDSAVYLCASSFRSSYNSPLHFGNGTRLTVT.

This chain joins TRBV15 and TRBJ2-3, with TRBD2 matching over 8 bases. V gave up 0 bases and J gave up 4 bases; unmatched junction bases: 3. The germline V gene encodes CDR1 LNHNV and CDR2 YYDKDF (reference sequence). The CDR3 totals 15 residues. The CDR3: CATSREGTRADTQYF. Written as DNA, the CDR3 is TGTGCCACCAGCAGAGAGGGGACTAGGGCAGATACGCAGTATTTT.

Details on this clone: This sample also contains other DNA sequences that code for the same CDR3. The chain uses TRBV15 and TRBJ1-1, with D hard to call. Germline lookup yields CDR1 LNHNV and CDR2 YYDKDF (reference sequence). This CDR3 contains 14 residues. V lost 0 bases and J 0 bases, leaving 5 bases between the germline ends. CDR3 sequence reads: CATSRDRMNTEAFF. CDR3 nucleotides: TGTGCCACCAGCAGAGATCGGATGAACACTGAAGCTTTCTTT.

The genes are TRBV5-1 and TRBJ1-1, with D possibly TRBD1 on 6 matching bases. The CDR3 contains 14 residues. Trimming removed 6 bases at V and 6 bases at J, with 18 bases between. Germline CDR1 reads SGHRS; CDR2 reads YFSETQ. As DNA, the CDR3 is TGCGCCAGCATCTTTGGCAGGGGTTGGCCTGAAGCTTTCTTT. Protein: CASIFGRGWPEAFF.

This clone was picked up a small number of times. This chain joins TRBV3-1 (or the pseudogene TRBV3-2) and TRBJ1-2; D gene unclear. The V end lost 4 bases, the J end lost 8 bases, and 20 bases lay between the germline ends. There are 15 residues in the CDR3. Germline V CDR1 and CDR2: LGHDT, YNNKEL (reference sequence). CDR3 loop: CASSPGVEGAKGYTF. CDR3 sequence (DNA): TGTGCCAGCAGCCCAGGCGTCGAGGGTGCGAAAGGCTACACCTTC.

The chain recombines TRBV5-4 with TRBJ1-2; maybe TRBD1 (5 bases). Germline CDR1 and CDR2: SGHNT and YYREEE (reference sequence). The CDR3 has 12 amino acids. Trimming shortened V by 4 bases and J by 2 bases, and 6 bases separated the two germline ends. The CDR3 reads CASSRDNYGYTF. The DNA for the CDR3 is TGTGCCAGCAGCCGGGACAACTATGGCTACACCTTC.

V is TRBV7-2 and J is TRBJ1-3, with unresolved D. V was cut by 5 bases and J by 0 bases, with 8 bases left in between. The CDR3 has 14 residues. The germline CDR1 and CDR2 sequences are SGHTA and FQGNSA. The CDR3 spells CASSPGYSGNTIYF. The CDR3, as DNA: TGTGCCAGCAGCCCCGGTTACTCTGGAAACACCATATATTTT.

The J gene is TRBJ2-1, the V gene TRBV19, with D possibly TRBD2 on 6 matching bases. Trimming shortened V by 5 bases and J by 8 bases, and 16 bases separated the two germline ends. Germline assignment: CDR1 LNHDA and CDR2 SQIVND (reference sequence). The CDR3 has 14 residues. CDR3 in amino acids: CASSAGLSGHEQFF. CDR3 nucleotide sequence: TGTGCCAGTAGTGCGGGACTCTCTGGGCATGAGCAGTTCTTC.

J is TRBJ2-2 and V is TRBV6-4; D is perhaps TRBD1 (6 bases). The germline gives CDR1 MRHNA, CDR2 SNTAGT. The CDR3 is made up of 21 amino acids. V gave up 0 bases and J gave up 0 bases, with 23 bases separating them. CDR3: CASSDSWCELIGTTNTGELFF. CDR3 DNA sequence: TGTGCCAGCAGTGACTCGTGGTGCGAACTTATTGGGACAACGAACACCGGGGAGCTGTTTTTT.

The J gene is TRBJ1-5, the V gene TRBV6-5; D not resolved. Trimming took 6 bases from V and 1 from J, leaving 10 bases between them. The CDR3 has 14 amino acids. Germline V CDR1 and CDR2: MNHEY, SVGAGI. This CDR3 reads CASRAGLSNQPQHF. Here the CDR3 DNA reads TGTGCCAGCAGGGCCGGGTTAAGCAATCAGCCCCAGCATTTT.

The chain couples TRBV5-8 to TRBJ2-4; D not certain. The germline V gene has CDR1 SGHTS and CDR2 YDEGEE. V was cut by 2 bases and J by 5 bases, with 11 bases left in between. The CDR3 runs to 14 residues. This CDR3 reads CASSFTVTQNIQYF. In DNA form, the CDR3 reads TGTGCCAGCAGCTTCACAGTAACTCAAAACATTCAGTACTTC.

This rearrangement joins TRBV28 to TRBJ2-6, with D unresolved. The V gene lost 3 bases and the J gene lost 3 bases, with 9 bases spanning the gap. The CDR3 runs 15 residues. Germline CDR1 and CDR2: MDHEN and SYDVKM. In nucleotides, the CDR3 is TGTGCCAGCAGTTTCAAGGGCTTTGGGGCCAACGTCCTGACTTTC. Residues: CASSFKGFGANVLTF. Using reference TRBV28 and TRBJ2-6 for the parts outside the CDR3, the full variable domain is DVKVTQSSRYLVKRTGEKVFLECVQDMDHENMFWYRQDPGLGLRLIYFSYDVKMKEKGDIPEGYSVSREKKERFSLILESASTNQTSMYLCASSFKGFGANVLTFGAGSRLTVL.

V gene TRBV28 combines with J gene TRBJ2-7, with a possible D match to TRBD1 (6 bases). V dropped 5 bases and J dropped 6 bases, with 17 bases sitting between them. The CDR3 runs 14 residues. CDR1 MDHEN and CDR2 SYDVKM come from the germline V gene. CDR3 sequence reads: CASSAITGPLEQYF. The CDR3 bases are TGTGCCAGCAGTGCAATCACAGGGCCTCTCGAGCAGTACTTC.

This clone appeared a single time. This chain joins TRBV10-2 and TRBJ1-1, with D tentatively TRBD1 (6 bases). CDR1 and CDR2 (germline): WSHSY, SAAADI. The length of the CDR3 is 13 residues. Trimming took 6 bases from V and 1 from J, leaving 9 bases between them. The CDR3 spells CASRDRGNTEAFF. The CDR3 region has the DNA TGCGCCAGCAGGGACAGAGGGAACACTGAAGCTTTCTTT.

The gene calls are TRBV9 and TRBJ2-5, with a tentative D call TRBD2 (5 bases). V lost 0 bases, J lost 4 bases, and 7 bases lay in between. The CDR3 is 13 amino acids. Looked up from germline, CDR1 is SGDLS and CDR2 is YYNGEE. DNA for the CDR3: TGTGCCAGCAGCGTAGATGAGGGAGAGACCCAGTACTTC. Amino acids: CASSVDEGETQYF.

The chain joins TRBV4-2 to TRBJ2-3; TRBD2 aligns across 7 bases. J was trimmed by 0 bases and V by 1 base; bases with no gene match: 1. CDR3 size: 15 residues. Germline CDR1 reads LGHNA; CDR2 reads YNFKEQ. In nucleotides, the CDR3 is TGTGCCAGCAGCCAAGGAGCGGGGAGCACAGATACGCAGTATTTT. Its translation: CASSQGAGSTDTQYF.

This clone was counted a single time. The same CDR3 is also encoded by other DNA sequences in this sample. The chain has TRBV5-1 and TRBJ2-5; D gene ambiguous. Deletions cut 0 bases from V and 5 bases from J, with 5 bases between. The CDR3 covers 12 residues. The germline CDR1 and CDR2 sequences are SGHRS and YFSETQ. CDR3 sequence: CASSLAGETQYF. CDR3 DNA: TGCGCCAGCAGCTTGGCCGGCGAGACCCAGTACTTC. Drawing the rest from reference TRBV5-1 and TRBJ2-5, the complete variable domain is KAGVTQTPRYLIKTRGQQVTLSCSPISGHRSVSWYQQTPGQGLQFLFEYFSETQRNKGNFPGRFSGRQFSNSRSEMNVSTLELGDSALYLCASSLAGETQYFGPGTRLLVL.

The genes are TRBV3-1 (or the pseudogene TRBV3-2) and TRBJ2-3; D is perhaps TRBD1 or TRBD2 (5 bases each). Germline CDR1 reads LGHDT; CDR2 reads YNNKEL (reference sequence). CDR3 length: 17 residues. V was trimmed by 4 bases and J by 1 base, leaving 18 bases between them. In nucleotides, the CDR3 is TGTGCCAGCAGCCTACGTACCGGGACCGCCCGCACAGATACGCAGTATTTT. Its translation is CASSLRTGTARTDTQYF.

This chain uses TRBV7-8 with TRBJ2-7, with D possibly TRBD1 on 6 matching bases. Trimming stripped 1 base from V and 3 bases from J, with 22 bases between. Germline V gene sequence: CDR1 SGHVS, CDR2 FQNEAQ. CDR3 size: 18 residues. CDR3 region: CASSLGPLTGHRNYEQYF. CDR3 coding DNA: TGTGCCAGCAGCTTAGGTCCTCTCACGGGACATAGGAACTACGAGCAGTACTTC.

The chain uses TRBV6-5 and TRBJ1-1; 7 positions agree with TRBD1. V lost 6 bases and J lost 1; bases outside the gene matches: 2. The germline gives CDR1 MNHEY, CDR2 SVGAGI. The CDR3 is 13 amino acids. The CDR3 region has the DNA TGTGCCAGCAGGAGGGACAGGAACACTGAAGCTTTCTTT. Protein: CASRRDRNTEAFF.

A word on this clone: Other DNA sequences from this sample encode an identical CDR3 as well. The CDR3 region is CASSQDRGNQPQHF. The CDR3 DNA reads TGCGCCAGCAGCCAAGACAGGGGCAATCAGCCCCAGCATTTT. V and J are TRBV4-3 and TRBJ1-5; D possibly corresponds to TRBD1 (5 bases). The CDR3 extends over 14 amino acids. Germline CDR1 LGHNA, CDR2 YSLEER. Trimming took off 0 bases at V and 2 bases at J, with 5 bases between the two ends.

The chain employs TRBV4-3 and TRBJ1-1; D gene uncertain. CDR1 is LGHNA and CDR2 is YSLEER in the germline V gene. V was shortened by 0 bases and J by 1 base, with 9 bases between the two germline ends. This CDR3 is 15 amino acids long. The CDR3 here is CASSQDGEGNTEAFF. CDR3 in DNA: TGCGCCAGCAGCCAAGACGGGGAAGGGAACACTGAAGCTTTCTTT.